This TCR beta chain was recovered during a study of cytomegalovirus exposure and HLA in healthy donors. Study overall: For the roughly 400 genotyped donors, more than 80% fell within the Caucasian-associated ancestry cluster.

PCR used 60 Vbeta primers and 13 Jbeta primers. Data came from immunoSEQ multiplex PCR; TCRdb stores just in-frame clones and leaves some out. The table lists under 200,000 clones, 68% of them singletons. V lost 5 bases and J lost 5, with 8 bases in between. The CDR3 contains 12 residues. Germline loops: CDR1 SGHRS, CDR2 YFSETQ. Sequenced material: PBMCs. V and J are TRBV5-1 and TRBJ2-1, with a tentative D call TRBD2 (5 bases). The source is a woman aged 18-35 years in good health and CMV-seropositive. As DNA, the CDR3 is TGCGCCAGCAGATACGGGAACAATGAGCAGTTCTTC. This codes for CASRYGNNEQFF. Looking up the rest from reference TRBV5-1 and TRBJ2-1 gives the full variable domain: KAGVTQTPRYLIKTRGQQVTLSCSPISGHRSVSWYQQTPGQGLQFLFEYFSETQRNKGNFPGRFSGRQFSNSRSEMNVSTLELGDSALYLCASRYGNNEQFFGPGTRLTVL.